This T cell receptor beta chain was sequenced in a study of OX40 agonist ivuxolimab in advanced cancers. Study information: Patients in dose escalation had liver, melanoma, kidney or head and neck cancers.

Note on this clone: Its specificity is not known.

Study findings and constraints: Antigen specificity remained undetermined for the expanded peripheral T cells.

Assay used: immunoSEQ multiplex PCR; TCRdb lists only in-frame clones, some missing. The profile covers about 26,000 clones, with 65% to 80% appearing a single time and more than 11% taken by the ten largest. The CDR3 consists of 14 residues. Trimming shortened V by 3 bases and J by 4 bases, and 12 bases separated the two germline ends. Germline CDR1 is SGHAT and CDR2 is FQDESV (reference sequence). No patient had autoimmune disease or received systemic immunosuppression. The V and J genes are TRBV11-1 and TRBJ1-2; D ambiguous. Sample: CD4+ or CD8+ T cells sorted from blood, taken in a trial of the OX40 agonist ivuxolimab. The clonotype comes from an adult with an advanced solid tumor such as melanoma, head and neck, liver or kidney cancer. DNA for the CDR3: TGTGCCAGCAGCTTGGGTTCGACGGCCTATGGCTACACCTTC. Translated, it gives CASSLGSTAYGYTF. Complete variable domain (other parts from reference TRBV11-1 and TRBJ1-2): EAEVAQSPRYKITEKSQAVAFWCDPISGHATLYWYRQILGQGPELLVQFQDESVVDDSQLPKDRFSAERLKGVDSTLKIQPAELGDSAMYLCASSLGSTAYGYTFGSGTRLTVV.